Below, one T cell receptor (beta chain) is given with its context. The time point: baseline, week 1 (first vaccination visit). Treatment described: pre-vaccination baseline after standard-of-care therapy. The table came from immunoSEQ multiplex PCR; TCRdb's copy has only in-frame clones and leaves some out. The repertoire has over 75,000 clones, about 87% of them found once; the top ten carry roughly 0.54%. The sample belongs to a study of a mutant IDH1 vaccine in newly diagnosed glioma. The V end was cut by 2 bases, the J end by 1 base, with 9 bases between. The CDR3 totals 14 residues. Germline V CDR1 and CDR2: MNHEY, SVGAGI.

The chain has TRBV6-5 and TRBJ2-7, with D perhaps being TRBD1 or TRBD2 (5 bases each). The sample in question was PBMCs, obtained from a glioma patient treated with radiotherapy, temozolomide or both. The TCR was taken from a woman aged 45-65 years with glioma. The CDR3 DNA reads TGTGCCAGCAGTTACGGTTGGGGGTCCTACGAGCAGTACTTC. Protein: CASSYGWGSYEQYF.